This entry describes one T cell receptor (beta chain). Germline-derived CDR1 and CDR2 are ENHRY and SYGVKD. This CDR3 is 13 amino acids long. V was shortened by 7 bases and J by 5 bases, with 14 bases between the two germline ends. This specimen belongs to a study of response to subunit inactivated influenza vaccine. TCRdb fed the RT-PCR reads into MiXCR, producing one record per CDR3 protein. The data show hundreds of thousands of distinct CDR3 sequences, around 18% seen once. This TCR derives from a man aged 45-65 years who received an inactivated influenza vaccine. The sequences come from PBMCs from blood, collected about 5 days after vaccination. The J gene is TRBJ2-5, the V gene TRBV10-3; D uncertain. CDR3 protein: CAINADQRETQYF. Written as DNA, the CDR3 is TGTGCCATCAACGCGGACCAGAGGGAGACCCAGTACTTC.